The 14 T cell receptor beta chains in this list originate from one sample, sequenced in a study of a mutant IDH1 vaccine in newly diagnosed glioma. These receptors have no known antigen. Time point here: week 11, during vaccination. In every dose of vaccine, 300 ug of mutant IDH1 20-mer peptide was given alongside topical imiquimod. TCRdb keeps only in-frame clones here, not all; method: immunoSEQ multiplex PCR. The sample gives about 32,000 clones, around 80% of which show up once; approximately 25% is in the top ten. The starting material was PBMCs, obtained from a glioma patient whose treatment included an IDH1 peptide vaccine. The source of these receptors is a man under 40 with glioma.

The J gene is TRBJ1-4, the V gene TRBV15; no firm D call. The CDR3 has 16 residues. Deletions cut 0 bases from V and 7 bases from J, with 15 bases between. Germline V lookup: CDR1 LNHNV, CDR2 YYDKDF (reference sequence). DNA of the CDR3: TGTGCCACCAGCAGAGATTCGGTCACCCTGGGTGAAAAACTGTTTTTT. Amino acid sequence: CATSRDSVTLGEKLFF.

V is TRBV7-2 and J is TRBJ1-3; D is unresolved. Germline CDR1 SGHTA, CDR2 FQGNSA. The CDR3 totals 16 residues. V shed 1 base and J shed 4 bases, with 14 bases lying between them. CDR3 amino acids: CASSLERERFGNTIYF. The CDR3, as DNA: TGTGCCAGCAGCTTAGAGCGGGAAAGATTCGGAAACACCATATATTTT.

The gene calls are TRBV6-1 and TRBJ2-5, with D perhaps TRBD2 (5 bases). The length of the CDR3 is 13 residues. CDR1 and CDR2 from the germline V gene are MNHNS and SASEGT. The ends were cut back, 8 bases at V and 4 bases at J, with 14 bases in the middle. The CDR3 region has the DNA TGTGCCAGCCGGATTTCAAGCGGAGAGACCCAGTACTTC. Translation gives CASRISSGETQYF.

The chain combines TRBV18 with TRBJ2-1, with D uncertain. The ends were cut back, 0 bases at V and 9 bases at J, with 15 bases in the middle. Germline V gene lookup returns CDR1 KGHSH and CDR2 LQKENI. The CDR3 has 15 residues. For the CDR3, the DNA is TGTGCCAGCTCACCACCGGGCAATCTTGGTGGTGAGCAGTTCTTC. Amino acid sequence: CASSPPGNLGGEQFF. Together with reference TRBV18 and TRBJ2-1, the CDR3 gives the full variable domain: NAGVMQNPRHLVRRRGQEARLRCSPMKGHSHVYWYRQLPEEGLKFMVYLQKENIIDESGMPKERFSAEFPKEGPSILRIQQVVRGDSAAYFCASSPPGNLGGEQFFGPGTRLTVL.

This chain's CDR3 is CASSILAGPSYEQYF. In nucleotides, the CDR3 is TGTGCCAGCAGCATACTAGCGGGGCCCTCCTACGAGCAGTACTTC. The genes are TRBV5-6 and TRBJ2-7; 10 nucleotides match TRBD2. This CDR3 region has 15 residues. With 4 bases clipped from V and 0 bases from J, the junction kept 4 bases outside the gene matches. Germline CDR1 is SGHDT and CDR2 is YYEEEE.

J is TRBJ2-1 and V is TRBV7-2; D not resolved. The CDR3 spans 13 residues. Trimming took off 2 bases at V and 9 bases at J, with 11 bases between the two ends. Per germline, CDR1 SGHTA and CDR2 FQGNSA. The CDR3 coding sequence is TGTGCCAGCAGCTTACCGGCGGCACCTGAGCAGTTCTTC. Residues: CASSLPAAPEQFF. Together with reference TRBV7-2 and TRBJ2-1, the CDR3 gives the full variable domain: GAGVSQSPSNKVTEKGKDVELRCDPISGHTALYWYRQSLGQGLEFLIYFQGNSAPDKSGLPSDRFSAERTGGSVSTLTIQRTQQEDSAVYLCASSLPAAPEQFFGPGTRLTVL.

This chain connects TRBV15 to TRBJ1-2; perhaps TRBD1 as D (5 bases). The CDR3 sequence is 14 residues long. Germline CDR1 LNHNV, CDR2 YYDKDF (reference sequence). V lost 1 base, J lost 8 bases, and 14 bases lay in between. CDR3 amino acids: CATSRGEGILGYTF. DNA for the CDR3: TGTGCCACCAGCAGAGGGGAGGGGATCTTAGGCTACACCTTC.

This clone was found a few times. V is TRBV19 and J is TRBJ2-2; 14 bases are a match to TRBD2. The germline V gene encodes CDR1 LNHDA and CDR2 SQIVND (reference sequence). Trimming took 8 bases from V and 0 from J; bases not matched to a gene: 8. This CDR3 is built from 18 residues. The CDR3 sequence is CASLPTSGRASNTGELFF. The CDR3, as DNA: TGTGCCAGTCTCCCGACTAGCGGGAGGGCCTCGAACACCGGGGAGCTGTTTTTT.

The CDR3 sequence: CAWDRASSPLHF. The CDR3 DNA reads TGTGCCTGGGACAGGGCGAGTTCACCCCTCCACTTT. The chain joins TRBV30 to TRBJ1-6; 7 nucleotides match TRBD1. The CDR3 runs to 12 residues. CDR1 and CDR2 from the germline V gene are GTSNPN and SVGIG (reference sequence). With V trimmed by 5 bases and J by 9 bases, 4 bases remained unmatched.

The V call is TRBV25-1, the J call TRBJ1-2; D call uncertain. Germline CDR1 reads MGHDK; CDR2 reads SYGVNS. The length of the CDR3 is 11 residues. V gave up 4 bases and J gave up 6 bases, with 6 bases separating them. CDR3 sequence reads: CASSGRHGYTF. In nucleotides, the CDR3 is TGTGCCAGCAGTGGCAGGCATGGCTACACCTTC.

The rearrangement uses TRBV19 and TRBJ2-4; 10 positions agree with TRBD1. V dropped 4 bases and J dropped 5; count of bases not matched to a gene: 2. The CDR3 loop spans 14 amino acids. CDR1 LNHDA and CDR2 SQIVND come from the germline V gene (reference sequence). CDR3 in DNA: TGTGCCAGTAGTAGGACAGGGGGGGAAAACATTCAGTACTTC. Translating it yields CASSRTGGENIQYF.

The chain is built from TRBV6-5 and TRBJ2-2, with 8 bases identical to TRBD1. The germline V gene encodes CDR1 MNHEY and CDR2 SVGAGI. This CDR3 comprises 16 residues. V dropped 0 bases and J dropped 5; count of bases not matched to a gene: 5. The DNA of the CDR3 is TGTGCCAGCAGTTACTCGGGCAGGGGGCGGACCGGGGAGCTGTTTTTT. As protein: CASSYSGRGRTGELFF.

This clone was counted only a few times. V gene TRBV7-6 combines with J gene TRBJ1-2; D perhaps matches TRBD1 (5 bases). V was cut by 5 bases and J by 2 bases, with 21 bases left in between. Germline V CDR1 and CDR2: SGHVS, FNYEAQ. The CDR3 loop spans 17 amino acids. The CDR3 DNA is TGTGCCAGCAGCCAACTAAGTAGGGGCCGGTTCAACTATGGCTACACCTTC. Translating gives CASSQLSRGRFNYGYTF.

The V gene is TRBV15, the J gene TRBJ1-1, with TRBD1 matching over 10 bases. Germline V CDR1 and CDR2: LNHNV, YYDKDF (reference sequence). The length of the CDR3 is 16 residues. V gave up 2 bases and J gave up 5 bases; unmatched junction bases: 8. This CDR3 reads CATSRRVGQGKTEAFF. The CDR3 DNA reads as TGTGCCACCAGCAGACGGGTGGGACAGGGGAAGACTGAAGCTTTCTTT.